The T cell receptor (beta chain) under discussion was sequenced for a study of blood T cell repertoires in COVID-19. Study background: T cells, B-cell-depleted T cells, or PBMCs supplied cDNA or gDNA.

Some clones are missing from TCRdb's copy, which holds only in-frame ones; the method was immunoSEQ multiplex PCR. The sample has 400,000 or so clones, 90% seen once. This clone was counted between two and nine times. Ages ranged from about 18 to 89 years, with residence in about 23 US areas. Before being deemed recovered, Cohort 3 donors had two negative PCRs, clearance, or symptom resolution. With 1 base removed from V and 4 bases from J, the gap between germline ends came to 8 bases. The CDR3 spans 14 residues. Germline lookup yields CDR1 LGHDT and CDR2 YNNKEL (reference sequence). The V call is TRBV3-1 (or the pseudogene TRBV3-2), the J call TRBJ1-5; D might be TRBD1 (5 bases). This TCR came from a man younger than 35 who had recovered from COVID-19. The sequencing sample was made of PBMCs or T cells enriched from blood (not recorded which). The CDR3 nucleotides read TGTGCCAGCAGCCAAGGACAGCGTAATCAGCCCCAGCATTTT. Encoded protein: CASSQGQRNQPQHF.